These 31 T cell receptor beta chains originate from one sample sequenced in a study of blood T cell repertoires in COVID-19 (dated by TCRdb to the early 2020s). The receptor library was made with the immunoSEQ multiplex PCR assay. What TCRdb holds here is the immuneACCESS table cut down to in-frame rearrangements. Part of the clones is not present; checked against another copy, under half of the missing clones reflect an unresolved V gene, and the others are unexplained. In all, the sample holds about 64,000 clones, and 80% to 90% of those were seen once. The top ten clones comprise roughly 3.2% of the sample. Sample: peripheral blood. The receptors were gathered from a man aged 45-60 years with active COVID-19.

This clone was counted once. In DNA, the CDR3 is TGCGCCAGCAGCTTGGGAGGCGAAGCGGGAGTCGGCGAGCAGTACTTC. Translating it yields CASSLGGEAGVGEQYF. The J gene is TRBJ2-7, the V gene TRBV5-1, with 8 bases lining up with TRBD2. This CDR3 is 16 amino acids long. The V gene end was trimmed by 0 bases and the J gene end by 6 bases; junction bases not matched to a gene: 11. The germline CDR1 and CDR2 sequences are SGHRS and YFSETQ.

The CDR3 reads CATSSRGYGANVLTF. In nucleotides, the CDR3 is TGTGCCACCAGCAGTAGGGGGTATGGGGCCAACGTCCTGACTTTC. The gene calls are TRBV15 and TRBJ2-6, with D perhaps TRBD1 (6 bases). Trimming shortened V by 3 bases and J by 3 bases, and 9 bases separated the two germline ends. Germline CDR1 and CDR2: LNHNV and YYDKDF (reference sequence). The length of the CDR3 is 15 residues.

This rearrangement joins TRBV6-6 to TRBJ1-2, with unresolved D. Trimming took 7 bases from V and 6 from J, leaving 15 bases between them. This CDR3 contains 13 residues. The germline V gene has CDR1 MNHNY and CDR2 SVGAGI (reference sequence). The CDR3, as DNA: TGTGCCAGCAATCGGTGGCAAGAGGATGGCTACACCTTC. Protein: CASNRWQEDGYTF.

V is TRBV19 and J is TRBJ2-7; possible D gene TRBD1, 6 bases. The CDR3 extends over 14 amino acids. Germline assignment: CDR1 LNHDA and CDR2 SQIVND (reference sequence). Trimming pared 5 bases from V and 3 bases from J, leaving 14 bases between. CDR3 DNA: TGTGCCAGTAGTCTCCGGGACACAGACTACGAGCAGTACTTC. The encoded protein is CASSLRDTDYEQYF.

V usage is TRBV5-5 and J usage is TRBJ2-7; 12 bases line up with TRBD2. Germline trimming cut 1 base from V and 1 base from J; bases unmatched to any gene: 9. CDR3 length: 18 residues. Germline V gives CDR1 SGHKS, CDR2 YYEKEE (reference sequence). The CDR3 region has the DNA TGTGCCAGCAGCTTGTTGCTAGCGGGAGGGATTGGGTCCTACGAGCAGTACTTC. Protein product: CASSLLLAGGIGSYEQYF. Combining the CDR3 with reference TRBV5-5 and TRBJ2-7 gives the whole variable domain DAGVTQSPTHLIKTRGQQVTLRCSPISGHKSVSWYQQVLGQGPQFIFQYYEKEERGRGNFPDRFSARQFPNYSSELNVNALLLGDSALYLCASSLLLAGGIGSYEQYFGPGTRLTVT.

V is TRBV28 and J is TRBJ2-3; D not resolved. CDR3 size: 14 residues. From germline, CDR1 is MDHEN and CDR2 SYDVKM. The V and J ends lost 5 bases and 4 bases respectively, with 13 bases between them. The CDR3 protein is CASSPSENPDTQYF. The CDR3 DNA follows: TGTGCCAGCAGTCCCTCGGAGAACCCAGATACGCAGTATTTT.

V is TRBV12-3 or TRBV12-4 and J is TRBJ2-2, with 7 bases lining up with TRBD1. The CDR3 has 13 amino acids. V trimming: 8 bases; J trimming: 5 bases; junction bases outside the gene matches: 5. The CDR3: CASGVTGTGELFF. The CDR3 DNA reads TGTGCCAGCGGTGTGACAGGGACCGGGGAGCTGTTTTTT.

The V call is TRBV6-5, the J call TRBJ2-2, with 9 nucleotides matching TRBD1. The germline gives CDR1 MNHEY, CDR2 SVGAGI. The CDR3 has 15 amino acids. V dropped 6 bases and J dropped 5; count of bases not matched to a gene: 7. For the CDR3, the DNA is TGTGCCAGCAGCGCGGACAGGGGACAGACCGGGGAGCTGTTTTTT. Translation: CASSADRGQTGELFF.

DNA for the CDR3: TGTGCCAGCAGCTTACTAGGGACAGTCTCCTACGAGCAGTACTTC. It specifies CASSLLGTVSYEQYF. This rearrangement joins TRBV11-2 to TRBJ2-7; 7 bases align to TRBD1. The CDR3 is 15 residues long. Per germline, CDR1 SGHAT and CDR2 FQNNGV. Unmatched junction bases numbered 4, after V lost 2 bases and J lost 0 bases.

The rearrangement joins TRBV12-1 to TRBJ1-3; the tabulated D call, TRBD1, remains unverified against the DNA. TRBV12-1 is noted as a pseudogene. The CDR3 extends over 15 amino acids. The chain's CDR3 is CARAADSYLGNTIYF. Written as DNA, the CDR3 is TGTGCCAGGGCTGCGGACAGCTACCTTGGAAACACCATATATTTT.

CDR3 protein: CASSSPGTSVYEQYF. The DNA of the CDR3 is TGTGCCAGCAGTTCTCCCGGGACTAGCGTATACGAGCAGTACTTC. The chain combines TRBV6-2 or TRBV6-3 with TRBJ2-7; 10 nucleotides align to TRBD2. With V trimmed by 4 bases and J by 4 bases, 7 bases remained unmatched. The CDR3 is 15 residues long. The germline gives CDR1 MNHEY, CDR2 SVGEGT.

V usage is TRBV6-5 and J usage is TRBJ2-1; 8 bases agree with TRBD2. Germline CDR1 MNHEY, CDR2 SVGAGI. Trimming cost V 7 bases and J 7 bases; bases outside gene matches: 9. This CDR3 is built from 14 residues. This CDR3 is CASTRIAGTNEQFF. In DNA form, the CDR3 reads TGTGCCAGCACGAGGATAGCGGGGACTAATGAGCAGTTCTTC.

This clone was detected only once. The DNA for the CDR3 is TGCGCCAGCAGTCCCGAGAGGGGACTAGCGGGTACCCGAGGCACCGGGGAGCTGTTTTTT. Residues: CASSPERGLAGTRGTGELFF. The chain links TRBV4-1 to TRBJ2-2; 12 bases are shared with TRBD2. This CDR3 has 20 amino acids. Trimming took 6 bases from V and 4 from J; bases not matched to a gene: 18. From germline, CDR1 is MGHRA and CDR2 YSYEKL.

This clone was seen a single time. The gene calls are TRBV11-3 and TRBJ2-7; perhaps TRBD2 as D (5 bases). CDR1 is SGHNT and CDR2 is YENEEA in the germline V gene. The CDR3 has 13 residues. V lost 1 base and J lost 6, with 10 bases in between. CDR3 protein: CASSLGGDFEQYF. For the CDR3, the DNA is TGTGCCAGCAGCTTAGGGGGAGATTTCGAGCAGTACTTC.

This clone was detected only once. The chain is built from TRBV7-2 and TRBJ1-6; D unclear. Trimming stripped 6 bases from V and 8 bases from J, with 14 bases between. Germline V gene sequence: CDR1 SGHTA, CDR2 FQGNSA. CDR3 size: 14 residues. The CDR3 loop is CASRQRPEDSPLHF. The CDR3 nucleotides read TGTGCCAGCAGGCAGAGGCCAGAGGATTCACCCCTCCACTTT.

The CDR3 is CAIRSSGGGGEAFF. In nucleotides, the CDR3 is TGTGCCATCAGGAGTTCAGGGGGCGGAGGTGAAGCTTTCTTT. The chain uses TRBV10-3 and TRBJ1-1; TRBD1 aligns across 8 bases. The CDR3 totals 14 residues. Trimming took 6 bases from V and 7 from J; bases not matched to a gene: 10. From germline, CDR1 is ENHRY and CDR2 SYGVKD.

The chain is built from TRBV5-5 and TRBJ1-1, with D perhaps matching TRBD1 (6 bases). This CDR3 is 14 amino acids long. V dropped 6 bases and J dropped 5 bases, with 17 bases sitting between them. Germline V gene lookup returns CDR1 SGHKS and CDR2 YYEKEE (reference sequence). The CDR3 loop is CASTSLQGRTEAFF. CDR3 DNA: TGTGCCAGCACTAGTCTACAGGGAAGGACTGAAGCTTTCTTT.

This clone has a single count. V gene TRBV27 combines with J gene TRBJ1-2; 9 bases agree with TRBD1. V dropped 6 bases and J dropped 2; count of bases not matched to a gene: 10. Germline V gene sequence: CDR1 MNHEY, CDR2 SMNVEV (reference sequence). The CDR3 runs 16 residues. The CDR3 DNA sequence: TGTGCCAGCAGAAAAAAACAGGGGGCAACGAACTATGGCTACACCTTC. It yields the protein CASRKKQGATNYGYTF.

The chain carries TRBV7-8 and TRBJ2-3; 8 bases are shared with TRBD2. CDR1 SGHVS and CDR2 FQNEAQ come from the germline V gene. Trimming cost V 5 bases and J 1 base; bases outside gene matches: 8. The CDR3 is made up of 16 amino acids. In DNA, the CDR3 is TGTGCCAGCAGCAAGCCAGGTAGCGGGGGCACAGATACGCAGTATTTT. Residues: CASSKPGSGGTDTQYF.

The chain carries TRBV10-1 and TRBJ2-1; TRBD2 matches at 14 bases. Germline V gene data show CDR1 as WNHNN and CDR2 as SYGVQD (reference sequence). The CDR3 has 16 amino acids. With V trimmed by 3 bases and J by 6 bases, 4 bases remained unmatched. Here the CDR3 DNA reads TGCGCCAGCAGTGAAGGGACTAGCGGGGGCCGCAATGAGCAGTTCTTC. It specifies CASSEGTSGGRNEQFF.

There are a few counts of this clone. The V call is TRBV14, the J call TRBJ1-2; 9 bases fit TRBD1. Germline assignment: CDR1 SGHDN and CDR2 FVKESK. J gave up 5 bases and V 4 bases, and 14 bases lay outside the gene matches. The CDR3 length is 17 residues. CDR3 in DNA: TGTGCCAGCAGCCTCTCTACAGGGGGCGTCTTTCGATATGGCTACACCTTC. This sequence encodes CASSLSTGGVFRYGYTF.

The V and J genes are TRBV7-9 and TRBJ2-7; 9 positions match TRBD1. CDR3 length: 15 amino acids. V lost 8 bases to trimming and J lost 0 bases; unmatched junction nucleotides: 8. Germline V gives CDR1 SEHNR, CDR2 FQNEAQ (reference sequence). The CDR3 DNA reads TGTGCCAGCGGCTCCGGGACAGGGACCTCCTACGAGCAGTACTTC. This codes for CASGSGTGTSYEQYF.

The chain has TRBV19 and TRBJ1-2; 7 bases match TRBD1. The CDR3 contains 15 residues. Germline V CDR1 and CDR2: LNHDA, SQIVND (reference sequence). After removal of 3 bases from V and 3 bases from J, the junction contained 7 bases not matched to a gene. CDR3 nucleotides: TGTGCCAGTAGTATGGGGACAGATTCTCACTATGGCTACACCTTC. Translated, it gives CASSMGTDSHYGYTF.

This rearrangement joins TRBV19 to TRBJ2-5; D might be TRBD1 (6 bases). Trimming removed 3 bases from V and 4 bases from J, with 9 bases in between. This CDR3 is 13 amino acids long. CDR1 is LNHDA and CDR2 is SQIVND in the germline V gene (reference sequence). CDR3: CASSIPDRETQYF. The CDR3, as DNA: TGTGCCAGTAGTATCCCGGACAGAGAGACCCAGTACTTC.

This chain uses TRBV6-5 with TRBJ1-6; tentative D call: TRBD1 (5 bases). The CDR3 length is 14 residues. Trimming shortened V by 2 bases and J by 9 bases, and 11 bases separated the two germline ends. The germline CDR1 and CDR2 sequences are MNHEY and SVGAGI. As DNA, the CDR3 is TGTGCCAGCAGTTACGAAGGACAACGTTCACCCCTCCACTTT. This codes for CASSYEGQRSPLHF.

The V gene is TRBV2, the J gene TRBJ1-4, with D perhaps matching TRBD1 (5 bases). The ends were cut back, 5 bases at V and 5 bases at J, with 12 bases in the middle. Germline CDR1 SNHLY, CDR2 FYNNEI. This CDR3 region has 14 residues. The CDR3 DNA follows: TGTGCCAGCAGTTCGGACATGAGGAATGAAAAACTGTTTTTT. Translating gives CASSSDMRNEKLFF.

The gene calls are TRBV6-1 and TRBJ2-3; 12 bases agree with TRBD2. V dropped 3 bases and J dropped 3; count of bases not matched to a gene: 1. The length of the CDR3 is 15 residues. Germline lookup yields CDR1 MNHNS and CDR2 SASEGT. The CDR3 DNA sequence: TGTGCCAGCAGTGACCTAGCGGGGGGGACAGATACGCAGTATTTT. It is translated as CASSDLAGGTDTQYF.

The rearrangement links TRBV5-4 to TRBJ2-7, with D possibly matching TRBD2 (5 bases). The CDR3 extends over 16 amino acids. Germline V lookup: CDR1 SGHNT, CDR2 YYREEE (reference sequence). Trimming cost V 3 bases and J 0 bases, with 16 bases left between them. The CDR3 bases are TGTGCCAGCAGCTCCGAAGCGGTCAAAAGCTCCTACGAGCAGTACTTC. Protein sequence: CASSSEAVKSSYEQYF.

The chain is built from TRBV6-2 or TRBV6-3 and TRBJ1-4; 8 bases are a match to TRBD1. Germline V gene lookup returns CDR1 MNHEY and CDR2 SVGEGT. The J segment lost 8 bases and the V segment lost 6 bases, leaving 23 bases of the junction unmatched. CDR3 length: 19 residues. The chain's CDR3 is CASSPPLGTGSPVEEKLFF. DNA of the CDR3: TGTGCCAGCAGCCCTCCCCTCGGGACAGGAAGTCCGGTAGAAGAAAAACTGTTTTTT.

The CDR3 spells CAWSEGVQETQYF. CDR3 sequence (DNA): TGTGCCTGGAGTGAGGGGGTCCAAGAGACCCAGTACTTC. The chain recombines TRBV30 with TRBJ2-5, with D maybe TRBD1 (6 bases). Per germline, CDR1 GTSNPN and CDR2 SVGIG (reference sequence). The CDR3 consists of 13 residues. V gave up 1 base and J gave up 1 base, with 7 bases separating them.

The rearrangement links TRBV27 to TRBJ2-4; a weak D match, TRBD1 (6 bases). Trimming took off 4 bases at V and 3 bases at J, with 16 bases between the two ends. The CDR3 spans 16 residues. Germline lookup yields CDR1 MNHEY and CDR2 SMNVEV (reference sequence). The CDR3 DNA sequence: TGTGCCAGCAGTTCTCCTGCCCGGGACAACAAAAACATTCAGTACTTC. It translates to CASSSPARDNKNIQYF.